This T cell receptor beta chain was sequenced during a study of T-cell reconstitution after alpha-beta-depleted transplantation in children. Germline CDR1 is MNHEY and CDR2 is SMNVEV (reference sequence). Unmatched junction bases numbered 7, after V lost 5 bases and J lost 3 bases. The CDR3 extends over 15 amino acids. Unique molecular identifiers featured in how the TCRbeta library was prepared. TCRdb processed the PCR reads anew with MiXCR; each CDR3 protein has one entry. The sample carries hundreds of thousands of distinct CDR3 sequences, about 16% recorded once. The clonotype was recovered from a human donor who donated a stem cell graft to a child with acute lymphoblastic leukemia. This sequence joins TRBV27 and TRBJ1-1; the match to TRBD1 covers 9 bases. The input for sequencing was PBMCs from the stem cell graft donor, taken from the stem cell graft. Here the CDR3 reads CASSRYRGRDTEAFF. CDR3 DNA: TGTGCCAGCAGTCGATACAGGGGGCGGGACACTGAAGCTTTCTTT.